This T cell receptor (beta chain) was captured in a study of prognosis after radiotherapy for stage I lung cancer. Study-wide background: Twelve patients had adenocarcinoma tumors, while squamous cell carcinoma tumors were found in six to eight.

The V gene's germline CDR1 is LGHNT and CDR2 FRNRAP. CDR3 size: 11 residues. Trimming took off 6 bases at V and 4 bases at J, with 5 bases between the two ends. Template was genomic DNA; TCR beta CDR3 amplified in two multiplex PCR rounds. Primers (each specific to one TRBV or TRBJ gene) were used in first-round PCR. Universal primers were what the second PCR round used. TCRdb analysed the multiplex PCR reads with MiXCR anew, one entry per CDR3 protein. The data contain about 25,000 distinct CDR3 sequences, approximately 39% of them seen just once; the ten biggest clones take up approximately 21%. Blood draws of 5 to 7 milliliters of peripheral blood occurred at each of two time points. This clonotype was recorded at least ten times.

The source is a donor over 45 with non-small cell lung cancer. This specimen consisted of PBMCs, obtained before or after stereotactic body radiation therapy (not recorded which). This rearrangement joins TRBV12-5 to TRBJ2-3; no definite D call. CDR3 sequence (DNA): TGTGCTAGTGGGATCGCAGATACGCAGTATTTT. It codes for CASGIADTQYF.